This record concerns one T cell receptor (beta chain) sequence. These data belong to a study of blood T cell repertoires in COVID-19. The CDR3 has 17 residues. CDR1 and CDR2 (germline): SGHDT, YYEEEE. Trimming took 3 bases from V and 4 from J; bases not matched to a gene: 14. Measured with immunoSEQ multiplex PCR; TCRdb has only the in-frame clones, and not every one. Of 150,000 to 200,000 clones in the sample, 84% are singletons; the top ten hold 14%. Material for sequencing was peripheral blood. This chain joins TRBV5-6 and TRBJ2-3; TRBD1 matches 7 bases. The clonotype comes from a woman in her 70s with COVID-19, enrolled during active disease. For the CDR3, the DNA is TGTGCCAGCAGCTCCCGCCTTAGAGGGGGCGCGTCAGATACGCAGTATTTT. Protein: CASSSRLRGGASDTQYF.